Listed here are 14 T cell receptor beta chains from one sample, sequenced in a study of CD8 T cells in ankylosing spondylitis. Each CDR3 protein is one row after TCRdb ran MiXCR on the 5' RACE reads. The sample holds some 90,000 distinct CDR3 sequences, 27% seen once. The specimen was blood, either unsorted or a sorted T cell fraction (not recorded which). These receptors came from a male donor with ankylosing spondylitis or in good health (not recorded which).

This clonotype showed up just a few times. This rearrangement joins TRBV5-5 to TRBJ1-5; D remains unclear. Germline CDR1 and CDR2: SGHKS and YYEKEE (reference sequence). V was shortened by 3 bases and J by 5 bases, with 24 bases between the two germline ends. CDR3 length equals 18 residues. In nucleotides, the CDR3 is TGTGCCAGCAGCTATACGGAAACCGGACCTACTGTGGATCAGCCCCAGCATTTT. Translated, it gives CASSYTETGPTVDQPQHF.

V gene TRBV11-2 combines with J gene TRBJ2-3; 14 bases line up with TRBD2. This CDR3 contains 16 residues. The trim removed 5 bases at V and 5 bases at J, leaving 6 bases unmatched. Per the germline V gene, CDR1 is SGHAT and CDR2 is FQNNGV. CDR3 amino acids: CASSRTSGGSGDTQYF. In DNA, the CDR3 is TGTGCCAGCAGCCGGACTAGCGGGGGGTCGGGAGATACGCAGTATTTT.

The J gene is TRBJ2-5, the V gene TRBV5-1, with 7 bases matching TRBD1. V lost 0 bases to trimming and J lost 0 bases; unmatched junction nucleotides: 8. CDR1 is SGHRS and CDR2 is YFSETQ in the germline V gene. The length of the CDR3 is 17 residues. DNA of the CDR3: TGCGCCAGCAGCTTGGCAGACAGGGTGGTGAACCAAGAGACCCAGTACTTC. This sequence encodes CASSLADRVVNQETQYF. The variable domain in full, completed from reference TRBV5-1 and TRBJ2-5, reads KAGVTQTPRYLIKTRGQQVTLSCSPISGHRSVSWYQQTPGQGLQFLFEYFSETQRNKGNFPGRFSGRQFSNSRSEMNVSTLELGDSALYLCASSLADRVVNQETQYFGPGTRLLVL.

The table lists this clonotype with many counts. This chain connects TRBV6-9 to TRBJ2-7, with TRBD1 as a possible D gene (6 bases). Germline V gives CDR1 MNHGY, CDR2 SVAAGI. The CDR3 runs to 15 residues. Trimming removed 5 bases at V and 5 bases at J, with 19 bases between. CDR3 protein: CASSREQGNSDEQYV. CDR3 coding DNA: TGTGCCAGCAGTAGAGAACAGGGAAATTCGGACGAGCAGTACGTC.

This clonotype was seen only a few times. CDR3 sequence reads: CASSFSDEQFF. For the CDR3, the DNA is TGTGCCAGCAGCTTCAGCGATGAGCAGTTCTTC. The chain combines TRBV7-9 with TRBJ2-1; D gene ambiguous. This CDR3 has 11 residues. Germline lookup yields CDR1 SEHNR and CDR2 FQNEAQ (reference sequence). Trimming shortened V by 3 bases and J by 8 bases, and 5 bases separated the two germline ends.

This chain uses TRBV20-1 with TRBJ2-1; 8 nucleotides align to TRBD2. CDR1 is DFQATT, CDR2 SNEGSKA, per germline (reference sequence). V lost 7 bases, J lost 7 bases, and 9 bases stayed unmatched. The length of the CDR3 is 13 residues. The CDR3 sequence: CSGDGGASNEQFF. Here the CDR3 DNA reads TGCAGTGGAGACGGGGGGGCATCAAATGAGCAGTTCTTC.

The CDR3 reads CASSLFGEDSYNEQFF. The CDR3 nucleotides read TGCGCCAGCAGCTTGTTCGGGGAGGACTCCTACAATGAGCAGTTCTTC. The chain has TRBV5-1 and TRBJ2-1; TRBD2 might be the D (6 bases). There are 16 residues in the CDR3. Trimming pared 1 base from V and 0 bases from J, leaving 11 bases between. Germline V lookup: CDR1 SGHRS, CDR2 YFSETQ.

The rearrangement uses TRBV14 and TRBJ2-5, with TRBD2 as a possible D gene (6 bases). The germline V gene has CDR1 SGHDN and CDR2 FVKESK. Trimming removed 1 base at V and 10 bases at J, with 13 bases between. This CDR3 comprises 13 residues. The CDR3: CASSQAGPGLQYF. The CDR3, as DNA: TGTGCCAGCAGCCAAGCGGGACCGGGACTCCAGTACTTC.

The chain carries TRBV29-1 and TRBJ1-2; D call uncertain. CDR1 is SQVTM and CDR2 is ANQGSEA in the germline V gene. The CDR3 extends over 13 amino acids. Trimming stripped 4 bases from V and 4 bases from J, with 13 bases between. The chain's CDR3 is CSVGEGPSYGYTF. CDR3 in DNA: TGCAGCGTTGGTGAAGGGCCAAGCTATGGCTACACCTTC.

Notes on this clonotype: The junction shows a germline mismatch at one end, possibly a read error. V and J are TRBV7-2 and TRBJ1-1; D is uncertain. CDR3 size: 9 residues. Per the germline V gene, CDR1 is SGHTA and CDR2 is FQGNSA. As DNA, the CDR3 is TGTGCCAGCAGCCCGCGGCTACTCTTT. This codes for CASSPRLLF.

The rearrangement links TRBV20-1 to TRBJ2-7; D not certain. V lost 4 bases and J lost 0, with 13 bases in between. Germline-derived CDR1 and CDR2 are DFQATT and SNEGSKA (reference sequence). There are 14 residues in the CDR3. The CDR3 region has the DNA TGCAGTGCTATGGTGGGCACGAGCTCCTACGAGCAGTACGTC. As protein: CSAMVGTSSYEQYV.

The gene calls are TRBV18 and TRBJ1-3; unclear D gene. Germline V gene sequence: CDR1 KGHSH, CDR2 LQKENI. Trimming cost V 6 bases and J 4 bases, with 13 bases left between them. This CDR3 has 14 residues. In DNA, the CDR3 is TGTGCCAGCTCCCTCGAGGCTCCGGGAAACACCATATATTTT. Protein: CASSLEAPGNTIYF.

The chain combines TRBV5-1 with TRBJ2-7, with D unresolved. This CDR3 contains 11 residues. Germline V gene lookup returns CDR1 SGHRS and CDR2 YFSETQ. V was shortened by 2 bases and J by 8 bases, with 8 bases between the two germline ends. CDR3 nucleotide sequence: TGCGCCAGCAGCTTAGGAGCTAAGCAGTACTTC. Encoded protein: CASSLGAKQYF.

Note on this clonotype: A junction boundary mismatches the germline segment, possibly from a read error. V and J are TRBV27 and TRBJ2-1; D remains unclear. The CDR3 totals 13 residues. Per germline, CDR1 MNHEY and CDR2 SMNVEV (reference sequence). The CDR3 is CASGLDNYNEQFF. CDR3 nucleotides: TGTGCCAGCGGTTTGGATAACTACAATGAGCAGTTCTTC.